The sequence of this T cell receptor (beta chain) was determined in a study of Ad26.COV2.S vaccination and SARS-CoV-2 variants. The study's findings and limits: There was reportedly substantial breadth in spike-specific CD8+ and CD4+ T cell responses after vaccination. Responses of T cells in total may have been underestimated by the TCR breadth and depth analyses.

The germline V gene has CDR1 MNHEY and CDR2 SMNVEV (reference sequence). Germline trimming cut 8 bases from V and 6 bases from J; bases unmatched to any gene: 12. The CDR3 length is 14 residues. Note on this clone: Its antigen is not known.

TCRdb's table, derived via immunoSEQ multiplex PCR, lists solely in-frame clones and lacks some. The repertoire holds 180,000 or so clones, with 87% as singletons. Sequencing was performed on peripheral blood, taken after recovery from COVID-19. This clonotype originated in a human donor who had recovered from COVID-19. V usage is TRBV27 and J usage is TRBJ1-1; TRBD1 agrees at 7 bases. The CDR3 DNA reads as TGTGCCAGCTTCCCGACAGGGCTTTTAGCTGAAGCTTTCTTT. This sequence encodes CASFPTGLLAEAFF.